The source of this T cell receptor beta chain is a study of beta chain features in type 1 diabetes. What was sequenced were expressed TCRB transcripts, since all of the isolated RNA had been reverse transcribed. The protocol was immunoSEQ multiplex PCR, while the TCRdb copy is restricted to in-frame clones and leaves out a portion. The sample has some 150,000 clones, 10% seen once. Germline-derived CDR1 and CDR2 are SGHTA and FQGNSA. The CDR3 loop spans 17 amino acids. Trimming removed 0 bases from V and 5 bases from J; junction bases left unmatched: 11. The receptor comes from a man younger than 35 in good health. Specimen: naive CD4+ T cells from blood. V is TRBV7-2 and J is TRBJ2-7, with 9 positions matching TRBD1. CDR3 in amino acids: CASSLALRGQGSDEQYF. In DNA form, the CDR3 reads TGTGCCAGCAGCTTAGCTTTAAGGGGACAGGGTAGCGACGAGCAGTACTTC.